The 15 T cell receptor beta chains listed next were all sequenced from one sample in a study of T cell repertoires in cytomegalovirus infection. TCRdb ran MiXCR on the reads and lists one entry per CDR3 protein. The table has 200,000 or so distinct CDR3 sequences, roughly a fifth seen once. Sequenced sample: PBMCs. Receptors were obtained from a human donor in good health (CMV status not recorded). Some clones in this sample may be carry-over from other donors' samples.

Many counts were recorded for this clonotype. The chain carries TRBV27 and TRBJ1-5; no definite D call. Germline assignment: CDR1 MNHEY and CDR2 SMNVEV (reference sequence). The germline V and J ends were trimmed by 5 bases and 4 bases, with 15 bases remaining between them. This CDR3 has 15 residues. The CDR3 nucleotides read TGTGCCAGCAGTCCGAGGGAGAGCCGGAATCAGCCCCAGCATTTT. Translation: CASSPRESRNQPQHF.

This clonotype was seen at least ten times. The chain carries TRBV7-2 and TRBJ1-5; the D is unclear. V was clipped by 7 bases and J by 0 bases, with 7 bases between them. Looked up from germline, CDR1 is SGHTA and CDR2 is FQGNSA. The CDR3 loop spans 13 amino acids. The CDR3 loop is CASKQDSNQPQHF. The CDR3 nucleotides read TGTGCCAGCAAGCAAGATAGCAATCAGCCCCAGCATTTT.

V usage is TRBV6-1 and J usage is TRBJ1-1; 7 positions agree with TRBD1. The CDR3 has 14 residues. Per the germline V gene, CDR1 is MNHNS and CDR2 is SASEGT. With 6 bases clipped from V and 0 bases from J, the junction kept 4 bases outside the gene matches. As DNA, the CDR3 is TGTGCCAGCAGCTGGGACAGATTGAACACTGAAGCTTTCTTT. It translates to CASSWDRLNTEAFF.

A few counts support this clonotype. This chain joins TRBV20-1 and TRBJ2-1; 10 nucleotides agree with TRBD2. The V segment lost 6 bases and the J segment 3 bases; nucleotides outside the gene matches: 5. CDR1 and CDR2 from the germline V gene are DFQATT and SNEGSKA (reference sequence). The CDR3 length is 14 residues. The CDR3, as DNA: TGCAGTGCGTCTAGCGGGGGATACTACAATGAGCAGTTCTTC. It yields the protein CSASSGGYYNEQFF.

The chain couples TRBV5-1 to TRBJ2-1; 9 nucleotides agree with TRBD1. This CDR3 comprises 15 residues. V lost 4 bases and J lost 1; bases outside the gene matches: 3. CDR1 and CDR2 (germline): SGHRS, YFSETQ. The CDR3 spells CASSTQGASYNEQFF. The CDR3 DNA reads as TGCGCCAGCAGCACACAGGGGGCTTCCTACAATGAGCAGTTCTTC.

The gene calls are TRBV29-1 and TRBJ1-5, with D unresolved. The V gene lost 6 bases and the J gene lost 5 bases, with 14 bases spanning the gap. The CDR3 has 13 amino acids. Germline-derived CDR1 and CDR2 are SQVTM and ANQGSEA. The chain's CDR3 is CSVGFGLDQPQHF. Here the CDR3 DNA reads TGCAGCGTGGGCTTCGGACTGGATCAGCCCCAGCATTTT.

This rearrangement joins TRBV5-6 to TRBJ2-1, with D possibly being TRBD2 (6 bases). V lost 0 bases, J lost 3 bases, and 16 bases lay in between. The CDR3 contains 17 residues. Germline V CDR1 and CDR2: SGHDT, YYEEEE. CDR3 DNA sequence: TGTGCCAGCAGCTTGGTTGTCGCGCGGGGAAACTACAATGAGCAGTTCTTC. Its protein is CASSLVVARGNYNEQFF.

This clonotype was observed many times. The chain is built from TRBV28 and TRBJ2-3; 7 bases map to TRBD1. With 5 bases clipped from V and 0 bases from J, the junction kept 11 bases outside the gene matches. From germline, CDR1 is MDHEN and CDR2 SYDVKM. CDR3 length: 17 residues. The CDR3 sequence is CASSRTRQGLSTDTQYF. The CDR3 bases are TGTGCCAGCAGTCGCACCCGACAGGGATTAAGCACAGATACGCAGTATTTT.

This clonotype showed up just a few times. This chain joins TRBV28 and TRBJ2-2; no definite D call. Deletions cut 5 bases from V and 6 bases from J, with 10 bases between. The CDR3 runs 13 residues. Germline CDR1 is MDHEN and CDR2 is SYDVKM. CDR3 sequence: CASSTGFSGELFF. CDR3 nucleotide sequence: TGTGCCAGCAGTACTGGGTTTTCCGGGGAGCTGTTTTTT.

This clonotype was counted between two and nine times. V gene TRBV12-3 or TRBV12-4 combines with J gene TRBJ1-5; D gene ambiguous. CDR3 length: 14 residues. The ends were cut back, 5 bases at V and 3 bases at J, with 11 bases in the middle. CDR3 amino acids: CASSPQVSNQPQHF. As DNA, the CDR3 is TGTGCCAGCAGTCCCCAGGTTTCCAATCAGCCCCAGCATTTT.

This clonotype was seen a few times. The J gene is TRBJ2-5, the V gene TRBV7-2; D may be TRBD1 (6 bases). CDR3 length equals 15 residues. The germline V and J ends were trimmed by 5 bases and 5 bases, with 18 bases remaining between them. Germline V gene lookup returns CDR1 SGHTA and CDR2 FQGNSA. CDR3 in DNA: TGTGCCAGCAGCCGAAGGGACACCCTTGGGGAGACCCAGTACTTC. It is translated as CASSRRDTLGETQYF. The whole variable domain, filled in from reference TRBV7-2 and TRBJ2-5, reads GAGVSQSPSNKVTEKGKDVELRCDPISGHTALYWYRQSLGQGLEFLIYFQGNSAPDKSGLPSDRFSAERTGGSVSTLTIQRTQQEDSAVYLCASSRRDTLGETQYFGPGTRLLVL.

The chain combines TRBV28 with TRBJ2-4; 8 bases map to TRBD2. The CDR3 consists of 14 residues. Germline assignment: CDR1 MDHEN and CDR2 SYDVKM. The junction had 5 bases not matched to a gene; V was cut back by 5 bases and J by 5 bases. The chain's CDR3 is CASSLPGGENIQYF. Here the CDR3 DNA reads TGTGCCAGCAGTCTCCCCGGGGGGGAAAACATTCAGTACTTC.

As regards this clonotype: The junction shows a germline mismatch at one end, possibly a read error. The chain links TRBV6-8 to TRBJ1-4, with 8 bases that match TRBD1. CDR1 MNHGY and CDR2 SAAAGT come from the germline V gene. The CDR3 has 16 residues. Here the CDR3 DNA reads TGTGCCCGCAGTCCGGCAGTGGGGACAGGATTTGAAAAACTGTTTTTT. Its translation is CARSPAVGTGFEKLFF.

This clonotype was seen more than once but under ten times. The chain links TRBV15 to TRBJ1-1; no firm D call. Germline CDR1 reads LNHNV; CDR2 reads YYDKDF (reference sequence). V gave up 0 bases and J gave up 5 bases, with 10 bases separating them. The CDR3 has 14 amino acids. The CDR3 spells CATSREVGWTEAFF. DNA of the CDR3: TGTGCCACCAGCAGAGAAGTGGGCTGGACTGAAGCTTTCTTT.

The table lists this clonotype with a few counts. The chain is built from TRBV29-1 and TRBJ2-1; 7 bases map to TRBD2. The germline CDR1 and CDR2 sequences are SQVTM and ANQGSEA. The ends lost 6 bases at V and 5 bases at J; junction bases unmatched: 10. This CDR3 contains 14 residues. CDR3 loop: CSVARLALDNEQFF. The DNA of the CDR3 is TGCAGCGTGGCTCGACTAGCTCTCGACAATGAGCAGTTCTTC.